Each of the 7 T cell receptor beta chains below was sequenced from the same sample in a study of tumor-infiltrating lymphocytes in primary liver carcinoma. The blood RNA (from unsorted whole blood) was obtained, and germline DNA was also extracted. Making TCR beta cDNA involved approximately 530 ng total RNA and a constant-region primer. Nested multiplex PCR, run for three rounds with slightly modified ARM-PCR, yielded TCR beta libraries. TRBV1-TRBV30 forward primers paired with a C-beta reverse primer were used in the first two PCR rounds, which ran roughly 9 cycles each. TCRdb ran MiXCR on the multiplex PCR reads and lists one entry per CDR3 protein. The sample contains approximately 310,000 distinct CDR3 sequences, 60% to 80% of which appear only once. Sequencing was carried out using peripheral blood. These receptors originate from a man aged 35 to 55 with primary liver carcinoma and hepatitis B virus infection.

Remarks on this clonotype: Compared with germline, one end of the junction differs, possibly owing to a read error. The chain employs TRBV30 and TRBJ2-7; 8 bases match TRBD2. Germline V lookup: CDR1 GTSNPN, CDR2 SVGIG (reference sequence). CDR3 length: 13 amino acids. The CDR3 nucleotides read TGTGCATGGAGGCCAGCGGGAGTGAACGAGCAGTACTTC. The encoded protein is CAWRPAGVNEQYF.

Notes on this clonotype: Mismatch with germline at one junction end may stem from a read error. The chain joins TRBV11-1 to TRBJ2-1; perhaps TRBD2 as D (5 bases). This CDR3 comprises 15 residues. Germline V gene lookup returns CDR1 SGHAT and CDR2 FQDESV (reference sequence). For the CDR3, the DNA is TGTGCCAGCAGCCACTCTAGCTCATCCCACAATGAGCACTTCTTC. Translated: CASSHSSSSHNEHFF.

On this clonotype itself: Being one base from a much bigger clone, this may be a read error. The chain joins TRBV4-3 to TRBJ1-1, with a weak D call TRBD1 (6 bases). The CDR3 contains 15 residues. V shed 0 bases and J shed 4 bases, with 12 bases lying between them. The V gene's germline CDR1 is LGHNA and CDR2 YSLEER. CDR3 loop: CASSQDERGGTEAFF. CDR3 bases: TGCGCCAGCAGCCAAGATGAAAGGGGGGGCACTGAAGCTTTCTTT.

This clonotype was counted ten times or more. The rearrangement links TRBV6-6 to TRBJ2-5, with 12 bases lining up with TRBD2. Germline V gives CDR1 MNHNY, CDR2 SVGAGI (reference sequence). V was clipped by 2 bases and J by 3 bases; unmatched bases: 1. The CDR3 has 15 amino acids. The CDR3 DNA reads TGTGCCAGCAGTTACCTAGCGGGAGGGAAAGAGACCCAGTACTTC. Protein: CASSYLAGGKETQYF.

As for this clonotype: The conserved final phenylalanine or tryptophan is absent from the CDR3, which likely points to a read error. The rearrangement joins TRBV11-2 to TRBJ2-7, with TRBD2 as a possible D gene (6 bases). The germline V and J ends were trimmed by 11 bases and 4 bases, with 18 bases remaining between them. Germline-derived CDR1 and CDR2 are SGHAT and FQNNGV. The CDR3 runs to 13 residues. CDR3 residues: CACSRDFSYEQYY. CDR3 coding DNA: TGTGCCTGTAGCCGGGACTTCTCTTACGAGCAGTACTAC.

This clonotype was counted at least ten times. The CDR3 DNA reads TGTGCCAGCAGTTATCAACAGGGCTACGAGCAGTACTTC. Translated, it gives CASSYQQGYEQYF. V and J are TRBV6-6 and TRBJ2-7; D may be TRBD1 (6 bases). Trimming took 3 bases from V and 3 from J, leaving 9 bases between them. Per the germline V gene, CDR1 is MNHNY and CDR2 is SVGAGI (reference sequence). CDR3 length: 13 amino acids.

With respect to this clonotype: Since the CDR3 does not end with the conserved phenylalanine or tryptophan, this likely comes from a read error. The chain joins TRBV6-1 to TRBJ1-2, with 7 bases aligning to TRBD1. Germline V gene lookup returns CDR1 MNHNS and CDR2 SASEGT. V lost 7 bases and J lost 8; bases outside the gene matches: 16. This CDR3 is built from 15 residues. CDR3 sequence reads: CASIVSVTGSDGYTS. As DNA, the CDR3 is TGTGCCAGCATAGTTTCCGTGACAGGGTCTGACGGCTACACCTCC.